This TCR beta chain stems from a study of cytomegalovirus exposure and HLA in healthy donors. This CDR3 has 15 residues. Germline V gene data show CDR1 as KGHSH and CDR2 as LQKENI. The trim removed 3 bases at V and 3 bases at J, leaving 2 bases unmatched. 13 Jbeta primers and 60 Vbeta primers were used for the PCR. The data were produced by immunoSEQ multiplex PCR, yet TCRdb's version contains in-frame clones alone and is incomplete. In the table there are about 180,000 clones, over 70% of which are singletons. This TCR was sampled from a middle-aged man in good health and CMV-seronegative. Sequenced sample: PBMCs. The chain is built from TRBV18 and TRBJ1-6, with TRBD1 matching over 7 bases. The CDR3 region is CASSPGDSYNSPLHF. Written as DNA, the CDR3 is TGTGCCAGCTCACCGGGGGACAGCTATAATTCACCCCTCCACTTT.